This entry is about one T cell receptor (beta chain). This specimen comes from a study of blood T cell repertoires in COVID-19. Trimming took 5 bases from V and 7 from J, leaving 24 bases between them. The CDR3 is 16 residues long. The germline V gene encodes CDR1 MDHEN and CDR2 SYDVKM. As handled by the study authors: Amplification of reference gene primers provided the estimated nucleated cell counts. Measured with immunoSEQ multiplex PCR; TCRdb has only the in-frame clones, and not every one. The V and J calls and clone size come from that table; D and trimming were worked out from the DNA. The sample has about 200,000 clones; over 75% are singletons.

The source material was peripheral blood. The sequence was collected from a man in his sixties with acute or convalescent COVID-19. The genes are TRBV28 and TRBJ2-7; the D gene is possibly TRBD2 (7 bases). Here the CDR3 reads CASSTQGSGLVGEQYF. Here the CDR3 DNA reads TGTGCCAGCAGTACGCAGGGGTCCGGACTAGTGGGAGAGCAGTACTTC.